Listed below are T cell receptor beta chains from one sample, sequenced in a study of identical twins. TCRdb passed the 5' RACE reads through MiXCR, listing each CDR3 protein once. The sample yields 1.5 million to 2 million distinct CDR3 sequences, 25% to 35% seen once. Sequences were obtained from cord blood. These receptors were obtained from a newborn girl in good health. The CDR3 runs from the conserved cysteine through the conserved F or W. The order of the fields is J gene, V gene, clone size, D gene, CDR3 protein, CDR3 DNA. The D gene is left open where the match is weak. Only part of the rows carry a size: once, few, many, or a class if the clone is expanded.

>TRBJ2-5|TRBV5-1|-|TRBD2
CTSSLAPSGGPGETQYF
TGCACCAGCAGCTTGGCTCCTAGCGGGGGCCCTGGGGAGACCCAGTACTTC
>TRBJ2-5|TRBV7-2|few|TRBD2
CASSFRQGGETQYF
TGTGCCAGCAGCTTCCGGCAGGGAGGGGAGACCCAGTACTTC
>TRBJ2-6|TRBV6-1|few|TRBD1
CASSGQGLAFSGANVLTF
TGTGCCAGCAGTGGACAGGGCCTAGCCTTCTCTGGGGCCAACGTCCTGACTTTC
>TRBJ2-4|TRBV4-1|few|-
CASSQGRQVAETKNIQYF
TGCGCCAGCAGCCAAGGGAGACAAGTAGCGGAAACCAAAAACATTCAGTACTTC
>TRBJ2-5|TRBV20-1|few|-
CSAYSEFLWTQYF
TGCAGTGCTTACTCCGAATTCCTCTGGACCCAGTACTTC
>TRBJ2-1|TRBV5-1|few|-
CASSLDAPPPSGPYNEQFF
TGCGCCAGCAGCTTGGATGCCCCCCCCCCGAGCGGTCCCTACAATGAGCAGTTCTTC
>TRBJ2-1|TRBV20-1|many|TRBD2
CSARRTSGYNEQFF
TGCAGTGCCCGTAGGACTAGCGGGTACAATGAGCAGTTCTTC
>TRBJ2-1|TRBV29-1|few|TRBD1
CSVDRDRGDNEQFF
TGCAGCGTTGACCGGGACAGGGGCGACAATGAGCAGTTCTTC
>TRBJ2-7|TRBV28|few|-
CASSEQFKGYEQYF
TGTGCCAGCAGCGAACAGTTTAAGGGGTACGAGCAGTACTTC
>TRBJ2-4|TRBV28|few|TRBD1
CASSLVSWTGRNIQYF
TGTGCCAGCAGTTTGGTCTCGTGGACAGGGAGAAACATTCAGTACTTC
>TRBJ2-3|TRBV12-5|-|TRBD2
CASGLVNSKFSGGPSTDTQYF
TGTGCTAGTGGTTTGGTAAACAGTAAGTTTAGCGGGGGCCCCTCCACAGATACGCAGTATTTT
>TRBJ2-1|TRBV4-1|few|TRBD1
CASSQEGTGGNEQFF
TGCGCCAGCAGCCAGGAAGGCACAGGGGGCAATGAGCAGTTCTTC
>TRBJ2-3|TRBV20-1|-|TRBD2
CSARDGLAGYTDTQYF
TGCAGTGCTAGAGACGGGCTAGCGGGATACACAGATACGCAGTATTTT
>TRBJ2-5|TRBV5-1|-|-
CASSFGGYSYGQYF
TGCGCCAGCAGCTTTGGAGGGTACTCCTACGGGCAGTACTTC
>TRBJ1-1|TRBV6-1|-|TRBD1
CASSLGTGLLTEAFF
TGTGCCAGCAGTCTCGGGACAGGGCTTTTGACTGAAGCTTTCTTT
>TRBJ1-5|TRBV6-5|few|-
CASTRFRDSNQPQHF
TGTGCCAGCACCCGTTTCCGGGATAGCAATCAGCCCCAGCATTTT
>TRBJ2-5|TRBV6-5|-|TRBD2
CASSYWGLEAEQYF
TGTGCCAGCAGTTACTGGGGACTAGAGGCTGAGCAGTACTTC
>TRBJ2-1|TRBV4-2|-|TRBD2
CASSQENGLAGNEQFF
TGTGCCAGCAGCCAAGAAAATGGACTAGCGGGCAATGAGCAGTTCTTC
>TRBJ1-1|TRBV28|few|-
CASSLWMGSTEAFF
TGTGCCAGCAGTTTATGGATGGGCAGTACTGAAGCTTTCTTT
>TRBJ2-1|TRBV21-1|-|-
CAGVYRGYNEQFF
TGTGCCGGCGTCTACAGGGGTTACAATGAGCAGTTCTTC
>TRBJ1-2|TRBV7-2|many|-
CASSLQPNYGYTF
TGTGCCAGCAGCTTACAGCCTAACTATGGCTACACCTTC
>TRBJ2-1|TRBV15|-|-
CATTNAYSPHNELFF
TGTGCCACCACAAATGCGTACTCACCCCACAATGAGCTGTTCTTC
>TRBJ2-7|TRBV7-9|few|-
CASSLERERYEQYF
TGTGCCAGCAGCTTAGAACGGGAGAGGTACGAGCAGTACTTC
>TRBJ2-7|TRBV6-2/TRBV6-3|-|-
CASSYLDLSSYNEQYF
TGTGCCAGCAGTTATCTAGATCTGAGCTCCTACAATGAGCAGTACTTC
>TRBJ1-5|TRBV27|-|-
CASSLGGWQPQHF
TGTGCCAGCAGTCTCGGGGGCTGGCAGCCCCAGCATTTT
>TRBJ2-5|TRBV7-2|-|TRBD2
CASSLNSYRATSGRGNEQYF
TGTGCCAGCAGCCTCAACTCCTATAGGGCCACTAGCGGGAGGGGTAATGAGCAGTACTTC
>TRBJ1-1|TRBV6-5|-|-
CASTVWGEALAFF
TGTGCCAGCACGGTTTGGGGGGAGGCGTTGGCTTTCTTT
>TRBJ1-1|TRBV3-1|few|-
CASSQRAANTEAFF
TGTGCCAGCAGCCAAAGGGCCGCGAACACTGAAGCTTTCTTT
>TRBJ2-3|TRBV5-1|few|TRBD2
CASNYVAGSSTDTQYF
TGCGCCAGCAATTATGTAGCGGGCTCTAGCACAGATACGCAGTATTTT
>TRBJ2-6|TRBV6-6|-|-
CASSYGQNANVLTF
TGTGCCAGCAGTTATGGGCAAAATGCCAACGTCCTGACTTTC
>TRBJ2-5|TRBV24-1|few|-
CATSDNSYPGPSGGTQYF
TGTGCCACCAGTGATAACTCCTACCCGGGACCCTCCGGAGGGACCCAGTACTTC
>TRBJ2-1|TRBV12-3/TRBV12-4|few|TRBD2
CASSPERGGYNEQFF
TGTGCCAGCAGTCCGGAGCGGGGGGGTTACAATGAGCAGTTCTTC
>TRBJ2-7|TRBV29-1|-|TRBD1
CSAKTGTGAAEQYF
TGCAGCGCCAAAACCGGGACAGGGGCGGCCGAGCAGTACTTC